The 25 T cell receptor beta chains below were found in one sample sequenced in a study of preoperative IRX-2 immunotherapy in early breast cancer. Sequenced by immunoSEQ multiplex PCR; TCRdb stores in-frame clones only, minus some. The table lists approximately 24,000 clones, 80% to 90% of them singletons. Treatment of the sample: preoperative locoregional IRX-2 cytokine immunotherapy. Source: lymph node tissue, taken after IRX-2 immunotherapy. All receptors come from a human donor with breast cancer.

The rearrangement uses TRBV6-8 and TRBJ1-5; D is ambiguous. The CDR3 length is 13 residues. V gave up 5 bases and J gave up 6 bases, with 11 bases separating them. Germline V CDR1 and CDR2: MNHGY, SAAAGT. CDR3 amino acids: CASSLYGGQPQHF. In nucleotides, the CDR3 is TGTGCCAGCAGTCTTTATGGCGGTCAGCCCCAGCATTTT.

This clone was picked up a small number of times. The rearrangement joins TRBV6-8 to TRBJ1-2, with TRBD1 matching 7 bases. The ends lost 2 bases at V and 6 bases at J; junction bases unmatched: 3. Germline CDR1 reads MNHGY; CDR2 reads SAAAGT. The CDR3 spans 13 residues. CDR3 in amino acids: CASSYSRGHGYTF. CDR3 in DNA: TGTGCCAGCAGTTACAGTAGGGGGCATGGCTACACCTTC.

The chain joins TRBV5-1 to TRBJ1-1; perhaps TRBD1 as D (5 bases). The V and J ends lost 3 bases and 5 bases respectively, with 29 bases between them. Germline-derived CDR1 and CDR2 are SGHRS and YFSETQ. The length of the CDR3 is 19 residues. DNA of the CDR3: TGCGCCAGCAGCTACGGGACGTTATTATTCAGGGAAGTTGGTACTGAAGCTTTCTTT. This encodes CASSYGTLLFREVGTEAFF.

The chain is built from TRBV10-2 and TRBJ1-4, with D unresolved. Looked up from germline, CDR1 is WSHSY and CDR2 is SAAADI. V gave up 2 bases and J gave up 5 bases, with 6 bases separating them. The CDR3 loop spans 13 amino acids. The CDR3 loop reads CASSEQTNEKLFF. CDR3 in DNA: TGCGCCAGCAGTGAGCAGACCAATGAAAAACTGTTTTTT.

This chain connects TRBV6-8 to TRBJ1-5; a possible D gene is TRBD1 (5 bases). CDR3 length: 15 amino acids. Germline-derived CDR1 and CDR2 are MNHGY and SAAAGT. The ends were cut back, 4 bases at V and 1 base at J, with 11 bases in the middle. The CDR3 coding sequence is TGTGCCAGCAGTTCCGGGGCCGGGAGCAATCAGCCCCAGCATTTT. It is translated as CASSSGAGSNQPQHF.

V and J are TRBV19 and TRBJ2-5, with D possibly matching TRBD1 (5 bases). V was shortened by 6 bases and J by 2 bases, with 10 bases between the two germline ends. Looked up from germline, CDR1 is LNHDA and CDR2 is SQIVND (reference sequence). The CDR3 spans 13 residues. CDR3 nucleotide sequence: TGTGCCAGTAGCCAGGGCATTCAAGAGACCCAGTACTTC. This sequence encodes CASSQGIQETQYF.

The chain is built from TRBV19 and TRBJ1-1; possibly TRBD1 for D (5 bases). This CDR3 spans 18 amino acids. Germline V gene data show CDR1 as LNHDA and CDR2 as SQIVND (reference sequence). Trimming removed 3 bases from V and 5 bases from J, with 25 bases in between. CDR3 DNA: TGTGCCAGTAGTATGAGGGGTACAGGTCCCACTCTGAGGACTGAAGCTTTCTTT. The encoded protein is CASSMRGTGPTLRTEAFF. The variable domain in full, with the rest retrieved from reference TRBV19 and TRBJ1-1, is DGGITQSPKYLFRKEGQNVTLSCEQNLNHDAMYWYRQDPGQGLRLIYYSQIVNDFQKGDIAEGYSVSREKKESFPLTVTSAQKNPTAFYLCASSMRGTGPTLRTEAFFGQGTRLTVV.

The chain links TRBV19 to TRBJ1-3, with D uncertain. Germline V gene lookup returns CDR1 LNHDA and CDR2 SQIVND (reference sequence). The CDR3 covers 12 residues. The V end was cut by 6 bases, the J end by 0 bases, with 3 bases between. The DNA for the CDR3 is TGTGCCAGTAGCATCTCTGGAAACACCATATATTTT. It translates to CASSISGNTIYF.

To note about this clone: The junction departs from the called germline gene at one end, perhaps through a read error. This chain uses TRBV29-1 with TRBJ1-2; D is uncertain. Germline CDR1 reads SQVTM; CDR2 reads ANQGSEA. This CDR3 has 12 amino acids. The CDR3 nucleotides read TGCAGCGCTGAATGGGGTTTCTATGGCTACACCTTC. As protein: CSAEWGFYGYTF.

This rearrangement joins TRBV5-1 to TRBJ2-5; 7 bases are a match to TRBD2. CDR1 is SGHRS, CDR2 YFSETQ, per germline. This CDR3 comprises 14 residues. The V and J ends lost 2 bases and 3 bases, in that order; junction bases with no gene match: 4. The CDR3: CASSLLRGEETQYF. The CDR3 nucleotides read TGCGCCAGCAGCTTACTTCGGGGGGAAGAGACCCAGTACTTC.

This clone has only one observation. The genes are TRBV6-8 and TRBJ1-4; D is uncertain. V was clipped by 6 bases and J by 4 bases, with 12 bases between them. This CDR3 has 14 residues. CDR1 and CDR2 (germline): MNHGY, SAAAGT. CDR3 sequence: CASSRIVINEKLFF. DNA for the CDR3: TGTGCCAGCAGCCGGATAGTCATTAATGAAAAACTGTTTTTT.

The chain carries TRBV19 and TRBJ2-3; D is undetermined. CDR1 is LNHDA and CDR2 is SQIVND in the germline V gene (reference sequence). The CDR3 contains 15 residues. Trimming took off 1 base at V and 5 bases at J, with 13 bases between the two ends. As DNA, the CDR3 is TGTGCCAGTAGTATAGGGGGTCTGGGTAAAGATACGCAGTATTTT. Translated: CASSIGGLGKDTQYF.

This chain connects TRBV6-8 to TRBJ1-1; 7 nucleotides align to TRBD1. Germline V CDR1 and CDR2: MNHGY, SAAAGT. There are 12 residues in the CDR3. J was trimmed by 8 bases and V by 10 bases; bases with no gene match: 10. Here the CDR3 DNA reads TGTGCCATCAGCGCCATACAGGGGGAAGCTTTCTTT. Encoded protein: CAISAIQGEAFF.

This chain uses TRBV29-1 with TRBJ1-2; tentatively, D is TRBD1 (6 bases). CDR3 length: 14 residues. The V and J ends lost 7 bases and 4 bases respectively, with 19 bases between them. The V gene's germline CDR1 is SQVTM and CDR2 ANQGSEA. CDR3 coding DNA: TGCAGCGCTCAGAGGGGGGTAAGAGGCTATGGCTACACCTTC. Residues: CSAQRGVRGYGYTF.

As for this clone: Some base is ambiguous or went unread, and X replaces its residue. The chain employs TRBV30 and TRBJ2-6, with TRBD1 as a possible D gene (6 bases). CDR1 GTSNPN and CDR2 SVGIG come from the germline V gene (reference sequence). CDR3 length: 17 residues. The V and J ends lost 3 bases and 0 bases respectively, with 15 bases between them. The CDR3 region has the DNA TGTGCCTGGAGAAGGGACARGGCTCTCTCTGGGGCCAACGTCCTGACTTTC. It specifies CAWRRDXALSGANVLTF.

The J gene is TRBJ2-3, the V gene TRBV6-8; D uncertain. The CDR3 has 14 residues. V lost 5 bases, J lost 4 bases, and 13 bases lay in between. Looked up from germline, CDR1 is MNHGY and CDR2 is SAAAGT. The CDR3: CASSDFGSADTQYF. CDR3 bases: TGTGCCAGCAGTGACTTTGGCAGCGCAGATACGCAGTATTTT.

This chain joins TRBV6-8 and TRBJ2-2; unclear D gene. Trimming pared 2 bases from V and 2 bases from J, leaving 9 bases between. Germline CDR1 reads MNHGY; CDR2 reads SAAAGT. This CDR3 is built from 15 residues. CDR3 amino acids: CASSYGSLNTGELFF. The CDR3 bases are TGTGCCAGCAGTTACGGATCGCTTAACACCGGGGAGCTGTTTTTT.

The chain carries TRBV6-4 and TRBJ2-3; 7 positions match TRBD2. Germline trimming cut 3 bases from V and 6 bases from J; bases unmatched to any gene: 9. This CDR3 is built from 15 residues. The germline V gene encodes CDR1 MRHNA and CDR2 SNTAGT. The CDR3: CASSEGLGGFDTQYF. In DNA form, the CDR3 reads TGTGCCAGCAGTGAAGGTTTGGGGGGGTTCGATACGCAGTATTTT.

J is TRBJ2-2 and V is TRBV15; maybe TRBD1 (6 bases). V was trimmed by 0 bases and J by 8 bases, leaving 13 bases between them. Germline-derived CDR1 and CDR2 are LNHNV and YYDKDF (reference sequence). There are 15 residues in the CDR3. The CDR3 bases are TGTGCCACCAGCAGAGATCAACAGGGTCTGGGGGAGCTGTTTTTT. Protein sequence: CATSRDQQGLGELFF.

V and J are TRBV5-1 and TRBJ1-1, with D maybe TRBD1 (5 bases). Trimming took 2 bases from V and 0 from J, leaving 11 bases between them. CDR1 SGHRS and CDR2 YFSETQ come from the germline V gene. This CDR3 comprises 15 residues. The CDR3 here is CASSFHGTVNTEAFF. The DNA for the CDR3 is TGCGCCAGCAGCTTCCACGGGACCGTGAACACTGAAGCTTTCTTT.

CDR3 loop: CASSPTRTSGELFF. Here the CDR3 DNA reads TGTGCCAGTAGTCCTACACGGACAAGCGGGGAGCTGTTTTTT. The genes are TRBV19 and TRBJ2-2, with D possibly TRBD1 on 5 matching bases. CDR1 and CDR2 (germline): LNHDA, SQIVND (reference sequence). The germline V and J ends were trimmed by 5 bases and 7 bases, with 14 bases remaining between them. CDR3 length equals 14 residues.

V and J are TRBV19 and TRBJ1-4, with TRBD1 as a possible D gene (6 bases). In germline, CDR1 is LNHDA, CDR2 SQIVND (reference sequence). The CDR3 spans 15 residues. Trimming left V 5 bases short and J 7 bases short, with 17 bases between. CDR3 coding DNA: TGTGCCAGTAGTTCCGCAGGGGATGACTTTGAAAAACTGTTTTTT. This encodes CASSSAGDDFEKLFF. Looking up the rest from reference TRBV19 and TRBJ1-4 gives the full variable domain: DGGITQSPKYLFRKEGQNVTLSCEQNLNHDAMYWYRQDPGQGLRLIYYSQIVNDFQKGDIAEGYSVSREKKESFPLTVTSAQKNPTAFYLCASSSAGDDFEKLFFGSGTQLSVL.

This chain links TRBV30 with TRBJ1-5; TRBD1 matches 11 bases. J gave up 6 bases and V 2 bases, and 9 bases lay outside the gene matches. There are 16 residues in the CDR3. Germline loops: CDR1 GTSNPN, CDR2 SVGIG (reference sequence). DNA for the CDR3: TGTGCCTGGAGTCCAACCGGGACAGGGGGAGGTCAGCCCCAGCATTTT. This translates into CAWSPTGTGGGQPQHF. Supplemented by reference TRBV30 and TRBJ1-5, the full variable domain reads SQTIHQWPATLVQPVGSPLSLECTVEGTSNPNLYWYRQAAGRGLQLLFYSVGIGQISSEVPQNLSASRPQDRQFILSSKKLLLSDSGFYLCAWSPTGTGGGQPQHFGDGTRLSIL.

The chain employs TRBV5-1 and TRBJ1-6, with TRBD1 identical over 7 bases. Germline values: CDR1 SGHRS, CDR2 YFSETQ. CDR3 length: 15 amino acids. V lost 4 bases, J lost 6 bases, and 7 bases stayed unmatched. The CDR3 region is CASSTQTGRNSPLHF. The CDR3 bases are TGCGCCAGCAGCACCCAGACAGGGCGTAATTCACCCCTCCACTTT.

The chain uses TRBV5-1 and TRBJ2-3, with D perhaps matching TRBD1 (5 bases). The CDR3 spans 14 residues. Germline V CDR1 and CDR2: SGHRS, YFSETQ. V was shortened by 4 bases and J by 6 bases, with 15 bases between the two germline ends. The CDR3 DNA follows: TGCGCCAGCAGCGTGCAGGGCGGCAGGGATACGCAGTATTTT. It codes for CASSVQGGRDTQYF.